These 21 T cell receptor beta chains were sequenced from one sample in a study of blood T cells in healthy people across ages. A sample-barcoded 5' primer and a J-beta primer mix were used in a second PCR of roughly 6 to 11 cycles. TCRdb independently ran MiXCR on the 5' RACE reads; one entry per CDR3 protein. The table includes 500,000 to 650,000 distinct CDR3 sequences, roughly a quarter detected once. The same data also went into a second study, on T cells of mothers and their children.

The sample comprised blood. These receptors all come from a boy aged 2-15 years in good health.

This clonotype was seen more than once but under ten times. V and J are TRBV10-3 and TRBJ2-5; D is ambiguous. The germline gives CDR1 ENHRY, CDR2 SYGVKD. This CDR3 region has 12 residues. V was trimmed by 10 bases and J by 2 bases, leaving 11 bases between them. The CDR3 protein is CATRPEQETQYF. DNA of the CDR3: TGTGCCACTAGACCGGAGCAAGAGACCCAGTACTTC.

The chain couples TRBV19 to TRBJ1-2; TRBD1 is a possible D gene (6 bases). Germline V gives CDR1 LNHDA, CDR2 SQIVND (reference sequence). The length of the CDR3 is 15 residues. V was clipped by 1 base and J by 4 bases, with 13 bases between them. This CDR3 reads CASSIVQGIGYGYTF. CDR3 sequence (DNA): TGTGCCAGTAGTATAGTCCAGGGGATAGGCTATGGCTACACCTTC.

V gene TRBV12-3 or TRBV12-4 combines with J gene TRBJ1-1; D uncertain. The CDR3 runs 10 residues. V lost 6 bases and J 8 bases, leaving 7 bases between the germline ends. The CDR3 DNA reads TGTGCCAGCAGGGGTTTGGAAGCTTTCTTT. It specifies CASRGLEAFF.

V gene TRBV12-3 or TRBV12-4 combines with J gene TRBJ1-2; 10 bases line up with TRBD1. Trimming at V came to 6 bases and at J to 8 bases, leaving 9 bases not matched to a gene. The CDR3 has 14 amino acids. The CDR3 coding sequence is TGTGCCAGCAGCCTGACAGGGGGCGTAGGAGGCTACACCTTC. It encodes CASSLTGGVGGYTF.

J is TRBJ1-5 and V is TRBV12-3 or TRBV12-4; no reliable D call. The CDR3 extends over 15 amino acids. Between the trimmed V and J ends, which lost 3 bases and 0 bases, there was a span of 9 bases. CDR3 sequence (DNA): TGTGCCAGCAGTTTCGATGCCTATAGCAATCAGCCCCAGCATTTT. Residues: CASSFDAYSNQPQHF.

The table lists this clonotype with a few counts. This chain joins TRBV9 and TRBJ2-4; TRBD1 aligns across 9 bases. This CDR3 has 16 residues. CDR1 is SGDLS and CDR2 is YYNGEE in the germline V gene. Losses at the gene ends were 4 bases for V and 3 bases for J; bases not matched to a gene: 8. As DNA, the CDR3 is TGTGCCAGCAGCCCTACGACAGGGGGGGTCAAAAACATTCAGTACTTC. Protein: CASSPTTGGVKNIQYF.

This clonotype was counted once. This chain connects TRBV20-1 to TRBJ1-5; no clear D. This CDR3 region has 13 residues. The germline gives CDR1 DFQATT, CDR2 SNEGSKA (reference sequence). The germline V and J ends were trimmed by 3 bases and 5 bases, with 11 bases remaining between them. CDR3 residues: CSARGMLDQPQHF. The CDR3 DNA is TGCAGTGCTAGGGGGATGTTGGATCAGCCCCAGCATTTT.

This clonotype showed up just a few times. The rearrangement joins TRBV12-5 to TRBJ1-1, with a weak D call TRBD1 (6 bases). The CDR3 runs to 12 residues. The ends were cut back, 7 bases at V and 6 bases at J, with 12 bases in the middle. Germline values: CDR1 LGHNT, CDR2 FRNRAP. This chain's CDR3 is CASAIRGAEAFF. The CDR3 DNA is TGTGCTAGTGCCATTAGGGGGGCTGAAGCTTTCTTT.

The chain joins TRBV19 to TRBJ2-2; a weak D match, TRBD2 (5 bases). The CDR3 covers 13 residues. Trimming removed 5 bases from V and 7 bases from J, with 11 bases in between. Germline CDR1 is LNHDA and CDR2 is SQIVND (reference sequence). The CDR3 DNA follows: TGTGCCAGTAGTTTCGCGAGGGACGGGGAGCTGTTTTTT. As protein: CASSFARDGELFF. The full variable domain, its missing parts supplied by reference TRBV19 and TRBJ2-2, is DGGITQSPKYLFRKEGQNVTLSCEQNLNHDAMYWYRQDPGQGLRLIYYSQIVNDFQKGDIAEGYSVSREKKESFPLTVTSAQKNPTAFYLCASSFARDGELFFGEGSRLTVL.

The CDR3, as DNA: TGTGCCACCGGACAGGCCATGGAAAAACTGTTTTTT. It encodes CATGQAMEKLFF. The gene calls are TRBV10-3 and TRBJ1-4, with 7 bases matching TRBD1. The germline V gene encodes CDR1 ENHRY and CDR2 SYGVKD. Unmatched junction bases numbered 7, after V lost 10 bases and J lost 8 bases. CDR3 size: 12 residues.

The rearrangement links TRBV12-3 or TRBV12-4 to TRBJ1-2; 7 nucleotides agree with TRBD1. V was pared by 7 bases and J by 7 bases, with 6 bases of the junction left unmatched. This CDR3 region has 12 residues. The CDR3 protein is CASNQGVTGYTF. CDR3 bases: TGTGCCAGCAACCAGGGGGTTACTGGCTACACCTTC.

V is TRBV6-1 and J is TRBJ1-1; perhaps TRBD1 as D (5 bases). Trimming removed 1 base at V and 1 base at J, with 16 bases between. The CDR3 is 17 amino acids. Per germline, CDR1 MNHNS and CDR2 SASEGT. CDR3 sequence: CASSEDSGQEANTEAFF. As DNA, the CDR3 is TGTGCCAGCAGTGAAGATTCTGGACAAGAGGCGAACACTGAAGCTTTCTTT.

This clonotype has just a few counts. The chain combines TRBV5-1 with TRBJ2-5; 8 nucleotides match TRBD2. The J call may not be correct, given that the DNA end is closer to TRBJ2-7. The germline V gene encodes CDR1 SGHRS and CDR2 YFSETQ. The length of the CDR3 is 13 residues. The CDR3 spells CASSVSGIYEQYF. The CDR3 DNA is TGCGCCAGCAGCGTTAGCGGGATCTACGAGCAGTACTTC.

The chain is built from TRBV30 and TRBJ1-2; maybe TRBD1 (5 bases). This CDR3 has 12 residues. V was pared by 7 bases and J by 2 bases, with 11 bases between. Looked up from germline, CDR1 is GTSNPN and CDR2 is SVGIG (reference sequence). For the CDR3, the DNA is TGTGCCTTCGACAGTCGCAACTATGGCTACACCTTC. Its protein product is CAFDSRNYGYTF.

The chain employs TRBV12-3 or TRBV12-4 and TRBJ2-5, with 7 bases aligning to TRBD2. The CDR3 has 13 amino acids. J lost 7 bases, V lost 5 bases, and 7 bases had no gene match. The CDR3 DNA follows: TGTGCCAGCAGTCCTCAAGGGAGGGGGACCCAGTACTTC. It encodes CASSPQGRGTQYF.

As DNA, the CDR3 is TGTGCCAGCAGCTTCTTGTCGGGGGAGACCCAGTACTTC. It encodes CASSFLSGETQYF. The rearrangement joins TRBV7-2 to TRBJ2-5; tentative D call: TRBD2 (5 bases). Germline loops: CDR1 SGHTA, CDR2 FQGNSA. This CDR3 region has 13 residues. Trimming took 3 bases from V and 5 from J, leaving 10 bases between them.

This clonotype was seen a handful of times. This chain uses TRBV29-1 with TRBJ1-2; tentative D call: TRBD1 (6 bases). Deletions cut 7 bases from V and 0 bases from J, with 12 bases between. This CDR3 region has 13 residues. Germline CDR1 and CDR2: SQVTM and ANQGSEA. CDR3 sequence (DNA): TGCAGCGCCCCGGACAGATCTAACTATGGCTACACCTTC. Its protein product is CSAPDRSNYGYTF. The whole variable domain, filled in from reference TRBV29-1 and TRBJ1-2, reads SAVISQKPSRDICQRGTSLTIQCQVDSQVTMMFWYRQQPGQSLTLIATANQGSEATYESGFVIDKFPISRPNLTFSTLTVSNMSPEDSSIYLCSAPDRSNYGYTFGSGTRLTVV.

The chain links TRBV4-1 to TRBJ2-1; 7 bases are shared with TRBD2. V lost 0 bases, J lost 10 bases, and 12 bases stayed unmatched. CDR1 and CDR2 (germline): MGHRA, YSYEKL. This CDR3 region has 16 residues. This chain's CDR3 is CASSQDRFGGSLEQFF. In nucleotides, the CDR3 is TGCGCCAGCAGCCAAGATAGGTTCGGCGGGAGTCTCGAGCAGTTCTTC.

This chain uses TRBV6-2 or TRBV6-3 with TRBJ1-6; D is undetermined. The CDR3 sequence is 15 residues long. V dropped 0 bases and J dropped 6 bases, with 9 bases sitting between them. CDR1 and CDR2 (germline): MNHEY, SVGEGT. The CDR3 sequence: CASSYSLEPNSPLHF. DNA of the CDR3: TGTGCCAGCAGTTACTCGTTGGAACCTAATTCACCCCTCCACTTT.

The rearrangement uses TRBV7-9 and TRBJ2-7; no reliable D call. V lost 0 bases, J lost 0 bases, and 6 bases lay in between. The CDR3 loop spans 14 amino acids. Germline CDR1 and CDR2: SEHNR and FQNEAQ (reference sequence). The CDR3 loop reads CASSLAPSSYEQYF. As DNA, the CDR3 is TGTGCCAGCAGCTTAGCCCCTTCCTCCTACGAGCAGTACTTC.

This clonotype was detected ten times or more. The V and J genes are TRBV5-5 and TRBJ1-1; D call uncertain. Per the germline V gene, CDR1 is SGHKS and CDR2 is YYEKEE (reference sequence). There are 13 residues in the CDR3. Trimming removed 5 bases from V and 2 bases from J, with 10 bases in between. The CDR3 DNA reads TGTGCCAGCAGTTTCGGGCCAAACACTGAAGCTTTCTTT. Its protein is CASSFGPNTEAFF.